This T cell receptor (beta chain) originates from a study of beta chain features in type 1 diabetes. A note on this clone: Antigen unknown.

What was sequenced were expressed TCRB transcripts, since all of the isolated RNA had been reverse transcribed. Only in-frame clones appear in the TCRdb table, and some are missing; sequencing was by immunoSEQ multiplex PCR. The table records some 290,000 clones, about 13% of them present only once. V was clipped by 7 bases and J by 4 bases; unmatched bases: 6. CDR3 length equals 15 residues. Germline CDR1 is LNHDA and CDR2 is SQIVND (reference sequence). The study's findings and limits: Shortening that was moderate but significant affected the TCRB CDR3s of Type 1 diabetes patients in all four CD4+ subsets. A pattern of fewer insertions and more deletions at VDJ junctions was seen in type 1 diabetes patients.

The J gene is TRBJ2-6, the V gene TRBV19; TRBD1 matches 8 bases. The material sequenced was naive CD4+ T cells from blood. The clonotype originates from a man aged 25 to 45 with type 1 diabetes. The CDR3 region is CASTDRAVGANVLTF. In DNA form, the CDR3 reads TGTGCCAGTACGGACAGGGCGGTGGGGGCCAACGTCCTGACTTTC.